Described below is a single T cell receptor beta chain sequence and its context. This specimen comes from a study of identical twins. TCRdb recomputed calls from the 5' RACE reads with MiXCR, one row per CDR3 protein. Of about 530,000 distinct CDR3 sequences listed, roughly 15% are singletons. The germline V gene has CDR1 DFQATT and CDR2 SNEGSKA (reference sequence). The CDR3 totals 11 residues. Among all donors, each was a healthy Caucasian. These data were also reused for a study on yellow fever vaccine responses in identical twins.

This TCR was sampled from a woman between 18 and 30 years old in good health. This chain connects TRBV20-1 to TRBJ1-2, with D possibly being TRBD1 (5 bases). The sequencing input was CD4+ T cells sorted from blood. The CDR3 DNA sequence: TGCAGCCCGGGAGGGGTAGGTGGCTACACCTTC. This codes for CSPGGVGGYTF.